This T cell receptor (beta chain) was found in a study of T cells in Graves' hyperthyroidism and ophthalmopathy (dated by TCRdb to the late 2010s). At the level of the whole study: Peripheral blood samples were taken at initial diagnosis, before any treatment was given. A discovery cohort of about a hundred patients, about 44 with Graves' ophthalmopathy and roughly 59 with stable Graves' hyperthyroidism, was used to find distinguishing TCR V-J signatures. Whether ophthalmopathy could be predicted prospectively was tested in an independent validation cohort made up of fewer than 20 hyperthyroidism patients plus 17 patients who later progressed to ophthalmopathy. The 100 discovery patients were randomly divided into training and test sets at a 7:3 ratio. In several Graves' hyperthyroidism patients, the study also compared T-cell repertoires from thyroid tissue with T-cell repertoires from blood. After blood sampling, hyperthyroidism patients were treated with methimazole at a starting dose of 30 mg daily, and ophthalmopathy patients were treated with high-dose intravenous methylprednisolone. The paper describes TCR Vbeta CDR3 sequencing of some 130 peripheral blood samples, made up of 40 to 45 ophthalmopathy patients, 70 to 75 hyperthyroidism patients and roughly 17 progressor patients.

Stable Graves' hyperthyroidism was defined as no progression to ophthalmopathy during 18 months of follow-up. The hyperthyroidism patients were between 18 and 65 years old and newly diagnosed, with a disease duration of less than 2 months. Patients with uncontrolled infections, other autoimmune diseases, pregnancy or lactation were excluded. Diagnoses were established on the basis of clinical symptoms, serum thyroxine and TRAb, thyroid ultrasound, and orbital computed tomography. PBMCs were separated from 7.5 to 10 ml of fresh peripheral blood using Ficoll-Paque density gradient centrifugation. Trizol reagent was used to extract total RNA, and RNA quality was then checked on an Agilent 2100 Bioanalyzer. What the study reported, not specific to this receptor: Ophthalmopathy was separated from stable hyperthyroidism by a 13 V-J signature model, with approximately 85% sensitivity and approximately 81% specificity obtained in cross-validation and 80%/75% obtained in testing. Sample size was not statistically predetermined, and investigators were not blinded to group allocation. During validation, the model predicted progression to ophthalmopathy a median of about 6.5 months ahead of onset, with roughly 65% sensitivity and 72% to 80% specificity. Most expanded thyroid clonotypes (frequency above 0.001) were also found in blood, which suggests that blood repertoires may mirror thyroid immune responses.

This clonotype has at least ten counts. This receptor's antigen is unknown. The sample holds no much larger clone one base away, and base qualities are not on file. The TCR beta CDR3 regions were amplified from RNA transcripts. The TCR CDR3 was subjected to a first round of RT-PCR using the HTBI primer set and the Qiagen OneStep RT-PCR kit. A second multiplex PCR round built the libraries, followed by size selection and purification. Paired-end sequencing of the libraries was performed with 100 bp reads on an Illumina HiSeq2000. The paper's data handling went like this. SOAPnuke was used to process the raw data, with reads discarded if the reads contained adapters or uncalled bases, had a mean Phred below 15, or lacked an exact constant-primer or identifier match. COPE v1.2.5 was used to merge the high-quality paired reads, and each unique nucleotide sequence was defined as a clonotype. MiTCR v1.1 was used to align clonotypes to the IMGT TRBV, TRBD and TRBJ reference segments. Only V-J combinations with frequency above 0.0001, covering 99% to 99.2% of repertoires, were analysed. A TCS score was defined as the ratio of F50 (clonal expansion) to E x V (chaos), with BLOSUM62-based TCRdist applied between CDR3 peptides within each V-J. Welch's t-statistics and random forest reduced around 550 V-J features to 13, which were used in a naive Bayes classifier (R e1071). TCRdb reanalyzed the raw reads on its own, using fastp at Q25 for trimming and MiXCR for clone calling, and kept in-frame beta chains. Rows matching on CDR3 protein sequence are summarized as one entry with the most common DNA and genes. It is TCRdb's table, rather than the study itself, that gives the V and J calls and clone size. The sample records 300,000 to 350,000 distinct CDR3 sequences, around 16% of which are singletons. The top ten clones comprise approximately 35% of the sample.

From the germline V gene, CDR1 is SGHTA and CDR2 is FQGTGA. Trimming removed 5 bases from V and 4 bases from J; the gene matches leave 6 bases unexplained. From cysteine to phenylalanine, the CDR3 is 16 amino acids long. The only DNA kept is the CDR3, 48 bases in frame from the first base. The receptor's source is a man in his thirties or forties with Graves' hyperthyroidism. The chain employs TRBV7-3 and TRBJ2-3; 13 junctional bases match TRBD2. Source material: blood. In nucleotide form, the sequence is TGTGCCAGCAGCATGGGACTAGCGGGACGCTCAGATACGCAGTATTTT. The resulting protein is CASSMGLAGRSDTQYF.